The 11 T cell receptor beta chains given below trace back to one sample, sequenced in a study of blood T cell repertoires in COVID-19. Assay used: immunoSEQ multiplex PCR; TCRdb lists only in-frame clones, some missing. The table shows around 190,000 clones, with over 70% occurring only once. Material: peripheral blood. Source of these receptors: a man between 60 and 75 years old with acute or convalescent COVID-19.

The genes are TRBV6-2 or TRBV6-3 and TRBJ2-3, with TRBD2 matching 10 bases. The CDR3 runs 14 residues. Trimming cost V 2 bases and J 4 bases; bases outside gene matches: 0. Germline assignment: CDR1 MNHEY and CDR2 SVGEGT. The CDR3 protein is CASSYLAGADTQYF. The CDR3 coding sequence is TGTGCCAGCAGTTACCTAGCGGGAGCAGATACGCAGTATTTT.

The rearrangement uses TRBV15 and TRBJ2-3, with 13 bases that match TRBD2. The CDR3 loop spans 16 amino acids. V trimming: 0 bases; J trimming: 10 bases; junction bases outside the gene matches: 7. Germline V gene lookup returns CDR1 LNHNV and CDR2 YYDKDF (reference sequence). The CDR3 loop reads CATSREGSTSGRSQYF. The CDR3 DNA reads as TGTGCCACCAGCAGAGAAGGGTCGACTAGCGGGAGGTCGCAGTATTTT.

The V and J genes are TRBV13 and TRBJ2-3; D might be TRBD1 (7 bases). V was trimmed by 1 base and J by 6 bases, leaving 14 bases between them. CDR1 PRHDT and CDR2 FYEKMQ come from the germline V gene (reference sequence). CDR3 size: 15 residues. The CDR3 DNA follows: TGTGCCAGCAGCTTAGTAGGCAGGGGGAGGGATACGCAGTATTTT. Translating it yields CASSLVGRGRDTQYF.

The chain is built from TRBV10-2 and TRBJ2-1, with TRBD2 matching 10 bases. CDR1 is WSHSY and CDR2 is SAAADI in the germline V gene. CDR3 length: 14 amino acids. Trimming cost V 7 bases and J 3 bases; bases outside gene matches: 3. The CDR3 DNA sequence: TGCGCCAGCACGGGACTAGCGCTCTACAATGAGCAGTTCTTC. Translated, it gives CASTGLALYNEQFF.

This chain connects TRBV5-8 to TRBJ2-2; a weak D match, TRBD1 (6 bases). The V and J ends lost 4 bases and 0 bases respectively, with 13 bases between them. The V gene's germline CDR1 is SGHTS and CDR2 YDEGEE. This CDR3 is built from 16 residues. CDR3 sequence reads: CASSRGSGANTGELFF. As DNA, the CDR3 is TGTGCCAGCAGCCGAGGTTCAGGGGCGAACACCGGGGAGCTGTTTTTT.

The V and J genes are TRBV6-5 and TRBJ1-2, with D tentatively TRBD1 (5 bases). V dropped 2 bases and J dropped 3 bases, with 13 bases sitting between them. Germline-derived CDR1 and CDR2 are MNHEY and SVGAGI. This CDR3 has 15 residues. CDR3: CASSYLGRVHYGYTF. CDR3 nucleotide sequence: TGTGCCAGCAGTTACCTCGGCAGGGTACACTATGGCTACACCTTC.

The rearrangement joins TRBV12-2 to TRBJ2-7; TRBD2, the table's D call, was not compared with the DNA. TRBV12-2 is noted as a pseudogene. The CDR3 is 20 residues long. CDR3: CASRLARWTSGRGSTYEQYF. The CDR3 DNA is TGTGCAAGTCGCTTAGCGCGATGGACTAGCGGGCGAGGGTCGACCTACGAGCAGTACTTC.

This chain uses TRBV11-2 with TRBJ2-7; 14 bases map to TRBD2. Germline loops: CDR1 SGHAT, CDR2 FQNNGV. This CDR3 comprises 18 residues. With 2 bases clipped from V and 9 bases from J, the junction kept 15 bases outside the gene matches. The CDR3 spells CASSLSAGTSGRRLRQYF. As DNA, the CDR3 is TGTGCCAGCAGCTTATCCGCCGGGACTAGCGGGAGAAGGTTGAGGCAGTACTTC.

Only one count was recorded for this clone. This chain uses TRBV7-2 with TRBJ1-2, with D unclear. This CDR3 region has 16 residues. V was pared by 0 bases and J by 5 bases, with 16 bases between. Germline values: CDR1 SGHTA, CDR2 FQGNSA. This CDR3 is CASSLALAQSSYGYTF. The CDR3 DNA reads TGTGCCAGCAGCTTAGCGCTAGCCCAGTCCTCATATGGCTACACCTTC.

The rearrangement uses TRBV12-5 and TRBJ1-5, with a possible D match to TRBD1 (6 bases). With 0 bases removed from V and 3 bases from J, the gap between germline ends came to 15 bases. Per germline, CDR1 LGHNT and CDR2 FRNRAP. This CDR3 has 17 amino acids. The CDR3 nucleotides read TGTGCTAGTGGTTTGGTACTTGGCAGGGGCAACAATCAGCCCCAGCATTTT. Translating it yields CASGLVLGRGNNQPQHF.

The rearrangement uses TRBV5-1 and TRBJ2-2; 11 nucleotides agree with TRBD2. This CDR3 has 15 residues. Germline V lookup: CDR1 SGHRS, CDR2 YFSETQ. V lost 5 bases to trimming and J lost 6 bases; unmatched junction nucleotides: 6. This CDR3 reads CASRNSGRAPGELFF. The CDR3 DNA is TGCGCCAGCAGGAATAGCGGGAGGGCTCCCGGGGAGCTGTTTTTT.